Given below is one TCR beta chain in context. In the original processing: Amplification of reference gene primers was used by the study to estimate nucleated cell counts. Generated by immunoSEQ multiplex PCR, the TCRdb table keeps only in-frame clones and is missing some. V and J calls and clone size are given by that table; D and trimming were obtained from the DNA. The table records some 210,000 clones, 84% of them present only once. These data are taken from a study of blood T cell repertoires in COVID-19. Whole-study context: Italy, Spain and the United States were the sources of the convalescent and acute COVID-19 samples. T cells, B-cell-depleted T cells, or PBMCs supplied cDNA or gDNA.

The CDR3 sequence is 14 residues long. V lost 5 bases and J 2 bases, leaving 10 bases between the germline ends. Germline loops: CDR1 WSHSY, CDR2 SAAADI. The TCR comes from a woman in her forties or fifties with active or convalescent COVID-19. The rearrangement uses TRBV10-2 and TRBJ1-3, with D unresolved. Sequencing input: peripheral blood. CDR3 loop: CASSHGGTGNTIYF. CDR3 nucleotides: TGCGCCAGCAGTCACGGAGGTACTGGAAACACCATATATTTT.